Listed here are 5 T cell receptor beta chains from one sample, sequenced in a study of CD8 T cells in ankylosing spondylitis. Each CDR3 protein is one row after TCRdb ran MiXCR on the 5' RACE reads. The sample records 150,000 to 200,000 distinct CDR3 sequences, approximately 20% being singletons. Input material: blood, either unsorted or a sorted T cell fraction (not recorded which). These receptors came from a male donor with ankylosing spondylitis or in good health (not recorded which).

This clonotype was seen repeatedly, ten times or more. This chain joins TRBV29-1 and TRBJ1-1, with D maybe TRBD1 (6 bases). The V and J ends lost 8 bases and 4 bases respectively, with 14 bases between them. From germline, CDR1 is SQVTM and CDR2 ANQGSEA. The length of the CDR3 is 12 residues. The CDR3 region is CSSGGGGTEAFF. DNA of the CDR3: TGCAGCTCGGGAGGGGGTGGCACTGAAGCTTTCTTT.

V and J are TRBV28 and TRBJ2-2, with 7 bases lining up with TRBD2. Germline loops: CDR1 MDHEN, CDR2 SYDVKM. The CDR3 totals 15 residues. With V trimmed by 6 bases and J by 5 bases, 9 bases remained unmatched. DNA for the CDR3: TGTGCCAGCAGATGGGGACTACCTGGGACCGGGGAGCTGTTTTTT. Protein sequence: CASRWGLPGTGELFF.

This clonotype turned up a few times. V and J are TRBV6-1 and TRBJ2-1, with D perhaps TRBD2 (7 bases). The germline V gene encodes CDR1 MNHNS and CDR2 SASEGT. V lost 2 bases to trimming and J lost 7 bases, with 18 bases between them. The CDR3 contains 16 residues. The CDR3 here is CASSENGGREMNEQFF. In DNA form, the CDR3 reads TGTGCCAGCAGTGAAAACGGGGGGCGGGAGATGAATGAGCAGTTCTTC.

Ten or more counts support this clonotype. CDR3 amino acids: CAISEVAGKEFF. DNA of the CDR3: TGTGCCATCAGTGAGGTAGCGGGTAAGGAGTTCTTC. The chain is built from TRBV10-3 and TRBJ2-1; 7 bases fit TRBD2. The germline V gene encodes CDR1 ENHRY and CDR2 SYGVKD. The junction had 6 bases not matched to a gene; V was cut back by 2 bases and J by 14 bases. This CDR3 spans 12 amino acids.

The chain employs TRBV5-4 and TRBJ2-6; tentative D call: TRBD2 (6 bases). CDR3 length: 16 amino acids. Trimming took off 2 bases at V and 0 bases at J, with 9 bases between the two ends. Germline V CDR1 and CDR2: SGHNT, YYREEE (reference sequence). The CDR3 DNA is TGTGCCAGCAGCTTTACCGGGGGCTCTGGGGCCAACGTCCTGACTTTC. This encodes CASSFTGGSGANVLTF.